This TCR beta chain was profiled in a study of vaccination effects on CD4 cells after COVID-19. Study overall: Post-vaccine draws lagged the second dose by a median of 72 days.

TCRdb's table, derived via immunoSEQ multiplex PCR, lists solely in-frame clones and lacks some. The sample holds about 33,000 clones, 82% seen once. This CDR3 comprises 13 residues. V was pared by 6 bases and J by 14 bases, with 8 bases of the junction left unmatched. This clone was seen only a few times. Its specificity is not known. Before sequencing, viral peptide pools were used by the ViraFEST assay to expand antigen-specific CD4+ T cells. The culture ran for 10 days, and then CD4+ T cells were isolated. Each participant was given two doses of one vaccine (BNT162b2 or mRNA-1273). The receptor was isolated from a human donor who received a COVID-19 vaccine. Some clones in this sample may be carry-over from other donors' samples. Sequencing was performed on CD4+ T cells from PBMCs cultured with HCoV-NL63 spike peptides, taken after COVID-19 vaccination. The V call is TRBV12-3 or TRBV12-4, the J call TRBJ1-6; 9 bases align to TRBD1. The CDR3 nucleotides read TGTGCCAGCAGAGACAAGAGGACAGGGGCCCTCCACTTT. This encodes CASRDKRTGALHF.